This T cell receptor beta chain stems from a study of blood T cells in healthy people across ages. Primers used in a second PCR of about 6 to 12 cycles were a sample-barcoded 5' primer and a J-beta primer mix. MiXCR, run by TCRdb on the 5' RACE reads, gives a single entry per CDR3 protein. The table lists fewer than 1.5 million distinct CDR3 sequences, around 39% of them singletons. Between the trimmed V and J ends, which lost 5 bases and 11 bases, there was a span of 24 bases. This CDR3 spans 14 amino acids. In germline, CDR1 is DFQATT, CDR2 SNEGSKA (reference sequence). Study observations and caveats: When set beside aged donors, long-lived donors presented more naive CD4+ cells and higher diversity. Roughly linearly, TCR beta diversity per million T cells fell as age increased.

Samples had at least 7 million PBMCs isolated from them. In regard to this clonotype: What it recognizes is unknown.

The sample consisted of blood. The clonotype comes from a woman aged 18-29 years in good health. This sequence joins TRBV20-1 and TRBJ2-5, with D perhaps TRBD2 (6 bases). CDR3 bases: TGCAGTGCTCAGGATATTGCGGGGCCGGGGGAGCAGTACTTC. Protein product: CSAQDIAGPGEQYF.